The clone carrying this T cell receptor (beta chain) is large in the sample. The antigen is undetermined. Trimming stripped 3 bases from V and 11 bases from J, with 25 bases between. Germline CDR1 reads SGHTA; CDR2 reads FQGNSA. The CDR3 sequence is 16 residues long. The table came from immunoSEQ multiplex PCR; TCRdb's copy has only in-frame clones and leaves some out. The repertoire holds more than 1,000 clones, with about two thirds as singletons. The data were taken from a study of tissue T cells after allogeneic stem cell transplantation. Study results and limitations: Within patients, tissue anatomy strongly shaped TCR repertoire composition. Few T cell clones were shared across patients, but motif clusters showed tissue-specific shared signatures.

Steroid-refractory graft-versus-host disease after allogeneic hematopoietic cell transplant qualified adults for prospective research-autopsy enrollment. The receptor was derived from a male patient over 55 with steroid-refractory graft-versus-host disease after an allogeneic stem cell transplant. Some T cells may be provided by the graft donor. Material: stomach tissue, obtained at autopsy. This sequence joins TRBV7-2 and TRBJ1-1; no definite D call. The CDR3 is CASSFISVVISASAFF. The CDR3 coding sequence is TGTGCCAGCAGCTTCATTTCCGTGGTTATCAGCGCCAGTGCTTTCTTT.